These 11 T cell receptor beta chains share one sample of origin, sequenced in a study of cytomegalovirus exposure and HLA in healthy donors. In the PCR, 60 Vbeta and 13 Jbeta primers were used. TCRdb keeps only in-frame clones here, not all; method: immunoSEQ multiplex PCR. The top ten clones hold about 2.5% of a sample with 100,000 to 130,000 clones, roughly three quarters of them seen once. Sequenced: PBMCs. The receptor set was obtained from a man between 18 and 29 years old in good health and CMV-seronegative.

The J gene is TRBJ2-3, the V gene TRBV5-4, with TRBD2 matching 9 bases. CDR1 SGHNT and CDR2 YYREEE come from the germline V gene (reference sequence). The junction had 6 bases not matched to a gene; V was cut back by 3 bases and J by 4 bases. The CDR3 sequence is 15 residues long. CDR3 amino acids: CASSSWAGGPDTQYF. DNA of the CDR3: TGTGCCAGCAGCTCGTGGGCGGGGGGGCCAGATACGCAGTATTTT.

This chain uses TRBV27 with TRBJ2-7; maybe TRBD2 (7 bases). Germline V CDR1 and CDR2: MNHEY, SMNVEV (reference sequence). Trimming left V 8 bases short and J 3 bases short, with 17 bases between. This CDR3 contains 14 residues. CDR3 nucleotide sequence: TGTGCCAGCTGGGGGGGACACTCGAACTACGAGCAGTACTTC. Translated: CASWGGHSNYEQYF.

A few counts support this clone. The V gene is TRBV9, the J gene TRBJ2-5; perhaps TRBD2 as D (7 bases). The ends were cut back, 4 bases at V and 1 base at J, with 17 bases in the middle. This CDR3 contains 16 residues. Germline assignment: CDR1 SGDLS and CDR2 YYNGEE. DNA for the CDR3: TGTGCCAGCAGCACGAGCTCCGGGGGGCTCCAAGAGACCCAGTACTTC. Encoded protein: CASSTSSGGLQETQYF.

V gene TRBV27 combines with J gene TRBJ2-5; D ambiguous. The closer fit of TRBJ2-7 to the DNA end suggests the J call may be wrong. Germline CDR1 reads MNHEY; CDR2 reads SMNVEV (reference sequence). The CDR3 is 13 residues long. The CDR3 sequence is CASSENGPYEQYF. DNA of the CDR3: TGTGCCAGCAGTGAGAATGGGCCCTACGAGCAGTACTTC.

The rearrangement joins TRBV28 to TRBJ2-5; perhaps TRBD1 as D (5 bases). The germline gives CDR1 MDHEN, CDR2 SYDVKM. The CDR3 runs to 14 residues. The V and J ends lost 3 bases and 9 bases respectively, with 17 bases between them. CDR3 nucleotide sequence: TGTGCCAGCAGTTTGTGGACGCAGGGCGCGGCCCAGTACTTC. Translated, it gives CASSLWTQGAAQYF.

The chain employs TRBV18 and TRBJ1-5; 10 bases fit TRBD1. The length of the CDR3 is 15 residues. Per the germline V gene, CDR1 is KGHSH and CDR2 is LQKENI. The J segment lost 4 bases and the V segment lost 3 bases, leaving 3 bases of the junction unmatched. CDR3 nucleotides: TGTGCCAGCTCACCGGGACAGGGGACTAATCAGCCCCAGCATTTT. Protein product: CASSPGQGTNQPQHF.

This chain connects TRBV19 to TRBJ1-5, with 10 nucleotides matching TRBD1. The trim removed 5 bases at V and 1 base at J, leaving 2 bases unmatched. The CDR3 is 15 amino acids. The germline gives CDR1 LNHDA, CDR2 SQIVND (reference sequence). The CDR3 sequence is CASSWDRGSNQPQHF. The CDR3 nucleotides are TGTGCCAGTAGTTGGGACAGGGGAAGCAATCAGCCCCAGCATTTT.

A single count supports this clone. V usage is TRBV29-1 and J usage is TRBJ2-7; D unclear. Trimming removed 4 bases from V and 0 bases from J, with 13 bases in between. In germline, CDR1 is SQVTM, CDR2 ANQGSEA. The CDR3 covers 14 residues. The CDR3 region is CSVGDTPNSYEQYF. As DNA, the CDR3 is TGCAGCGTTGGTGACACGCCAAACTCCTACGAGCAGTACTTC.

This rearrangement joins TRBV7-9 to TRBJ2-3; 9 bases line up with TRBD1. V was clipped by 4 bases and J by 1 base; unmatched bases: 3. The V gene's germline CDR1 is SEHNR and CDR2 FQNEAQ (reference sequence). The CDR3 consists of 15 residues. The CDR3 nucleotides read TGTGCCAGCAGCTCCCGGGACAGGGGCACAGATACGCAGTATTTT. As protein: CASSSRDRGTDTQYF.

The rearrangement joins TRBV5-1 to TRBJ2-5; 9 nucleotides line up with TRBD1. There are 14 residues in the CDR3. Germline trimming cut 4 bases from V and 5 bases from J; bases unmatched to any gene: 6. Germline CDR1 is SGHRS and CDR2 is YFSETQ. CDR3: CASSRDRAGETQYF. CDR3 nucleotides: TGCGCCAGCAGCCGGGACAGGGCGGGGGAGACCCAGTACTTC.

This chain links TRBV5-6 with TRBJ1-2, with D possibly being TRBD1 (5 bases). Germline CDR1 reads SGHDT; CDR2 reads YYEEEE. This CDR3 contains 16 residues. The ends were cut back, 4 bases at V and 0 bases at J, with 16 bases in the middle. Here the CDR3 reads CASSRPGWGANYGYTF. The CDR3 DNA reads TGTGCCAGCAGCCGCCCAGGGTGGGGGGCTAACTATGGCTACACCTTC.